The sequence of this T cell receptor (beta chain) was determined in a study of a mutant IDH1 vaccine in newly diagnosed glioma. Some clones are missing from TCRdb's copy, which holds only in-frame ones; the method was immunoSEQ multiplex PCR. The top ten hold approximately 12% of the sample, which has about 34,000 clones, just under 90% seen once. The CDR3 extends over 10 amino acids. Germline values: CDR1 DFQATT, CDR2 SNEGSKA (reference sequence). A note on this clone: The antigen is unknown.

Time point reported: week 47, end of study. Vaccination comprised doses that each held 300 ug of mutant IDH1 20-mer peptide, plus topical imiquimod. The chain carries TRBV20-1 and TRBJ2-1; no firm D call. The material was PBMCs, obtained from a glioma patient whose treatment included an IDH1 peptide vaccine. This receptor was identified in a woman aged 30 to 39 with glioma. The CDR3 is CSARRNEQFF. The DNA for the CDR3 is TGCAGCGCCCGTCGGAATGAGCAGTTCTTC.